The next 12 T cell receptor beta chains were all read from a single sample in a study of PD-L1 blockade in urothelial cancer. Some clones are missing from TCRdb's copy, which holds only in-frame ones; the method was immunoSEQ multiplex PCR. The data hold around 26,000 clones, with 80% to 90% observed a single time. The sample here was PBMCs, taken around atezolizumab (anti-PD-L1) treatment. Source of these receptors: a man aged 55 to 70 with urothelial cancer.

The V gene is TRBV7-8, the J gene TRBJ1-5; D is ambiguous. V dropped 0 bases and J dropped 5 bases, with 11 bases sitting between them. The CDR3 has 15 residues. CDR1 and CDR2 from the germline V gene are SGHVS and FQNEAQ. CDR3 loop: CASSLAKGRDQPQHF. The CDR3 DNA is TGTGCCAGCAGCTTAGCAAAAGGGAGGGATCAGCCCCAGCATTTT. The variable domain in full, completed from reference TRBV7-8 and TRBJ1-5, reads GAGVSQSPRYKVAKRGQDVALRCDPISGHVSLFWYQQALGQGPEFLTYFQNEAQLDKSGLPSDRFFAERPEGSVSTLKIQRTQQEDSAVYLCASSLAKGRDQPQHFGDGTRLSIL.

This chain connects TRBV4-2 to TRBJ2-2; no reliable D call. This CDR3 has 15 residues. Germline V CDR1 and CDR2: LGHNA, YNFKEQ. V lost 4 bases and J 1 base, leaving 10 bases between the germline ends. The CDR3, as DNA: TGTGCCAGCAGCCGGGCCAAGGTGAACACCGGGGAGCTGTTTTTT. Amino acids: CASSRAKVNTGELFF.

This clone was detected once. CDR3 loop: CASSLQQGSNEQYF. The CDR3 coding sequence is TGTGCCAGCAGCTTACAACAGGGGAGTAACGAGCAGTACTTC. The chain carries TRBV7-2 and TRBJ2-7; 7 nucleotides match TRBD1. The length of the CDR3 is 14 residues. With V trimmed by 2 bases and J by 5 bases, 6 bases remained unmatched. Germline V lookup: CDR1 SGHTA, CDR2 FQGNSA.

This clone has just one count. The genes are TRBV2 and TRBJ1-1, with 8 bases matching TRBD1. Germline lookup yields CDR1 SNHLY and CDR2 FYNNEI. V was pared by 6 bases and J by 5 bases, with 8 bases of the junction left unmatched. The CDR3 contains 14 residues. CDR3 sequence: CASRETGGGTEAFF. For the CDR3, the DNA is TGTGCCAGCAGGGAAACAGGGGGTGGGACTGAAGCTTTCTTT.

The rearrangement links TRBV7-2 to TRBJ2-1; maybe TRBD1 (6 bases). Germline V lookup: CDR1 SGHTA, CDR2 FQGNSA. The CDR3 has 16 amino acids. V was pared by 1 base and J by 4 bases, with 14 bases between. The CDR3, as DNA: TGTGCCAGCAGCTTAGGTAGCCGGACAGCGTACAATGAGCAGTTCTTC. Its protein is CASSLGSRTAYNEQFF. Full variable domain (remainder filled in from reference TRBV7-2 and TRBJ2-1): GAGVSQSPSNKVTEKGKDVELRCDPISGHTALYWYRQSLGQGLEFLIYFQGNSAPDKSGLPSDRFSAERTGGSVSTLTIQRTQQEDSAVYLCASSLGSRTAYNEQFFGPGTRLTVL.

J is TRBJ1-1 and V is TRBV30; TRBD1 matches at 10 bases. The germline CDR1 and CDR2 sequences are GTSNPN and SVGIG (reference sequence). With 5 bases clipped from V and 5 bases from J, the junction kept 2 bases outside the gene matches. There are 12 residues in the CDR3. The chain's CDR3 is CAWGQGGTEAFF. CDR3 nucleotide sequence: TGTGCCTGGGGACAGGGGGGGACTGAAGCTTTCTTT.

This chain connects TRBV18 to TRBJ1-2, with a possible D match to TRBD1 (5 bases). This CDR3 has 16 amino acids. Germline loops: CDR1 KGHSH, CDR2 LQKENI. V was shortened by 5 bases and J by 2 bases, with 18 bases between the two germline ends. The DNA of the CDR3 is TGTGCCAGCTCAGCCCAGGCAGTGACAGTAAACTATGGCTACACCTTC. It is translated as CASSAQAVTVNYGYTF. The full variable domain, completed using reference TRBV18 and TRBJ1-2, is NAGVMQNPRHLVRRRGQEARLRCSPMKGHSHVYWYRQLPEEGLKFMVYLQKENIIDESGMPKERFSAEFPKEGPSILRIQQVVRGDSAAYFCASSAQAVTVNYGYTFGSGTRLTVV.

The V call is TRBV5-4, the J call TRBJ2-6; 7 bases line up with TRBD1. Losses at the gene ends were 5 bases for V and 2 bases for J; bases not matched to a gene: 4. This CDR3 comprises 15 residues. Germline assignment: CDR1 SGHNT and CDR2 YYREEE (reference sequence). CDR3 loop: CASRLDRAGANVLTF. The CDR3 nucleotides are TGTGCCAGCAGACTCGACAGGGCTGGGGCCAACGTCCTGACTTTC.

The chain employs TRBV7-2 and TRBJ1-1; no definite D call. The CDR3 runs 15 residues. The V gene's germline CDR1 is SGHTA and CDR2 FQGNSA. V was clipped by 5 bases and J by 1 base, with 14 bases between them. For the CDR3, the DNA is TGTGCCAGCAGCATTGGCGGATCGGGGAACACTGAAGCTTTCTTT. As protein: CASSIGGSGNTEAFF.

The V gene is TRBV5-1, the J gene TRBJ2-1; D unresolved. Germline lookup yields CDR1 SGHRS and CDR2 YFSETQ. This CDR3 has 16 residues. V was pared by 2 bases and J by 5 bases, with 17 bases between. The CDR3 sequence: CASSFGRQRTHNEQFF. The CDR3 DNA reads TGCGCCAGCAGCTTCGGTCGCCAGCGAACCCACAATGAGCAGTTCTTC. Filled out from reference TRBV5-1 and TRBJ2-1, the complete variable domain reads KAGVTQTPRYLIKTRGQQVTLSCSPISGHRSVSWYQQTPGQGLQFLFEYFSETQRNKGNFPGRFSGRQFSNSRSEMNVSTLELGDSALYLCASSFGRQRTHNEQFFGPGTRLTVL.

The chain has TRBV5-1 and TRBJ1-1; TRBD1 matches at 7 bases. The germline CDR1 and CDR2 sequences are SGHRS and YFSETQ. The CDR3 spans 16 residues. After removal of 2 bases from V and 1 base from J, the junction contained 8 bases not matched to a gene. In DNA, the CDR3 is TGCGCCAGCAGCTTAAACGGACAGGCCAGGAACACTGAAGCTTTCTTT. This encodes CASSLNGQARNTEAFF.

The V gene is TRBV11-2, the J gene TRBJ1-1; no definite D call. Trimming stripped 0 bases from V and 5 bases from J, with 10 bases between. This CDR3 spans 14 amino acids. CDR1 SGHAT and CDR2 FQNNGV come from the germline V gene. The CDR3 region is CASSLDRSGTEAFF. CDR3 DNA: TGTGCCAGCAGCTTAGACAGGTCGGGAACTGAAGCTTTCTTT.